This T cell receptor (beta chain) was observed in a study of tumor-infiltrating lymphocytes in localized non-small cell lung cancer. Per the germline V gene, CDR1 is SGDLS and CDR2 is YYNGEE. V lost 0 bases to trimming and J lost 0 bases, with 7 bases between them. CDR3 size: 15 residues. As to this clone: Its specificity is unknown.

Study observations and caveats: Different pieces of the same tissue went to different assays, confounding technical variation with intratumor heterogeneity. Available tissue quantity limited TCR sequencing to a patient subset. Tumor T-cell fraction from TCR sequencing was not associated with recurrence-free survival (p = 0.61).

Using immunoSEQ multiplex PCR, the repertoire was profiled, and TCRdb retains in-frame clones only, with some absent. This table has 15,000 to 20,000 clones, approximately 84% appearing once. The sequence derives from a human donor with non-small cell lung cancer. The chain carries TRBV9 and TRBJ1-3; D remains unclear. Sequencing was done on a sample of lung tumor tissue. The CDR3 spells CASSVDPNSGNTIYF. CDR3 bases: TGTGCCAGCAGCGTAGATCCGAACTCTGGAAACACCATATATTTT.